This T cell receptor (beta chain) was sequenced in a study of metastatic and nonmetastatic thyroid tumors. Study as a whole: Blood and tumor or nodule tissue repertoires from malignant and benign thyroid patients were compared. Study-level findings and limits: TCR beta diversity was reportedly significantly higher in malignant thyroid tumors than benign nodules, in blood and tumor.

Germline V gene lookup returns CDR1 MNHNS and CDR2 SASEGT. The CDR3 length is 11 residues. V lost 10 bases, J lost 7 bases, and 14 bases lay in between. Every patient underwent thyroid surgery untreated. Under the authors' procedure: Construction of a distant-metastasis classifier for papillary thyroid cancer relied on CDR3 differences across clinicopathological groups. TCRdb re-called the PCR reads through MiXCR. The V and J calls follow TCRdb's processing rather than the paper's. This sample has approximately 84,000 clones; 14% to 15% occur once, and the top ten carry roughly 3.6%. In its sample, this clone was seen many times. Its antigen remains unknown.

Material for sequencing was blood. This TCR derives from a female donor with papillary thyroid cancer or a benign thyroid nodule (not recorded which). Some clones in this sample may be carry-over from other donors' samples. The chain has TRBV6-1 and TRBJ2-7; D perhaps matches TRBD2 (5 bases). CDR3 sequence: CATRQEEEQYF. In nucleotides, the CDR3 is TGTGCCACCAGGCAGGAGGAGGAGCAGTACTTC.